The 27 T cell receptor beta chains below all came from one sample that was sequenced in a study of persistence of HIV-infected CD4 T cells. The immunoSEQ assay was version 4, run in survey mode. Some clones are missing from TCRdb's copy, which holds only in-frame ones; the method was immunoSEQ multiplex PCR. The table records 40,000 to 55,000 clones, around 89% of them present only once. Nonspecific anti-CD3/anti-CD28 bead stimulation represents the broad CD4+ T cell repertoire. Sorting of responding CD4+ T cells relied on upregulated CD40 ligand together with CD69. Their target antigens are unknown. The sequences come from CD4+ T cells sorted from PBMCs after roughly 20-hour stimulation, collected from a patient who received antiretroviral therapy. The receptors were sampled from an adult woman with HIV who was CMV-seropositive.

This chain's CDR3 is CASSLLGQGGFSYNSPLHF. The CDR3 region has the DNA TGTGCCAGCAGCTTATTGGGACAGGGGGGATTTTCCTATAATTCACCCCTCCACTTT. The chain joins TRBV7-8 to TRBJ1-6; 11 bases are a match to TRBD1. J gave up 1 base and V 2 bases, and 7 bases lay outside the gene matches. The germline CDR1 and CDR2 sequences are SGHVS and FQNEAQ. The CDR3 has 19 residues.

CDR3 in amino acids: CASSLGTGVDTQYF. The DNA of the CDR3 is TGTGCCAGCAGCTTGGGGACAGGGGTTGATACGCAGTATTTT. V and J are TRBV7-3 and TRBJ2-3, with 10 bases aligning to TRBD1. The CDR3 spans 14 residues. Germline trimming cut 3 bases from V and 6 bases from J; bases unmatched to any gene: 3. Germline V gene sequence: CDR1 SGHTA, CDR2 FQGTGA.

The genes are TRBV10-3 and TRBJ1-1; no clear D. This CDR3 has 13 amino acids. V was cut by 10 bases and J by 2 bases, with 14 bases left in between. Germline CDR1 is ENHRY and CDR2 is SYGVKD. The CDR3 is CASRKGDNTEAFF. The CDR3 DNA follows: TGTGCCAGCAGGAAGGGAGACAACACTGAAGCTTTCTTT.

This rearrangement joins TRBV5-4 to TRBJ1-2, with 8 bases identical to TRBD1. The germline V gene has CDR1 SGHNT and CDR2 YYREEE (reference sequence). CDR3 size: 14 residues. The V gene end was trimmed by 1 base and the J gene end by 5 bases; junction bases not matched to a gene: 4. CDR3 region: CASSLFDRGYGYTF. CDR3 nucleotides: TGTGCCAGCAGCTTGTTTGACAGGGGATATGGCTACACCTTC.

This sequence joins TRBV5-1 and TRBJ2-2, with TRBD1 matching 11 bases. This CDR3 is built from 16 residues. The V and J ends lost 3 bases and 4 bases, in that order; junction bases with no gene match: 5. CDR1 is SGHRS, CDR2 YFSETQ, per germline. The CDR3 reads CASSSRTGGVTGELFF. Written as DNA, the CDR3 is TGCGCCAGCAGCTCTCGGACAGGGGGCGTCACCGGGGAGCTGTTTTTT. Drawing the rest from reference TRBV5-1 and TRBJ2-2, the complete variable domain is KAGVTQTPRYLIKTRGQQVTLSCSPISGHRSVSWYQQTPGQGLQFLFEYFSETQRNKGNFPGRFSGRQFSNSRSEMNVSTLELGDSALYLCASSSRTGGVTGELFFGEGSRLTVL.

The chain uses TRBV19 and TRBJ2-7; perhaps D is TRBD1 or TRBD2 (5 bases each). V was cut by 8 bases and J by 2 bases, with 16 bases left in between. Germline loops: CDR1 LNHDA, CDR2 SQIVND (reference sequence). The CDR3 has 14 amino acids. CDR3 region: CASSGRDRTYEQYF. The CDR3 bases are TGTGCCAGTTCTGGAAGGGACCGAACCTACGAGCAGTACTTC.

The J gene is TRBJ2-3, the V gene TRBV3-1 (or the pseudogene TRBV3-2); the D is unclear. The CDR3 sequence is 13 residues long. CDR1 is LGHDT and CDR2 is YNNKEL in the germline V gene (reference sequence). Between the trimmed V and J ends, which lost 7 bases and 0 bases, there was a span of 8 bases. The CDR3 sequence: CASTRASTDTQYF. In nucleotides, the CDR3 is TGTGCCAGCACTCGAGCTAGCACAGATACGCAGTATTTT.

The chain uses TRBV4-1 and TRBJ2-3, with 8 bases that match TRBD1. The germline V gene encodes CDR1 MGHRA and CDR2 YSYEKL. CDR3 size: 16 residues. V gave up 1 base and J gave up 4 bases; unmatched junction bases: 7. The CDR3 DNA sequence: TGCGCCAGCAGCCAAGGGATCGGACAGGGTGCAGATACGCAGTATTTT. Encoded protein: CASSQGIGQGADTQYF.

On this clone: Other nucleotide sequences from this sample produce the same CDR3. The chain joins TRBV5-1 to TRBJ1-2; D gene unclear. Deletions cut 1 base from V and 3 bases from J, with 4 bases between. Germline-derived CDR1 and CDR2 are SGHRS and YFSETQ. The CDR3 runs 12 residues. The CDR3 DNA reads TGCGCCAGCAGCTTGACGGACTATGGCTACACCTTC. This gives the protein CASSLTDYGYTF. The whole variable domain, filled in from reference TRBV5-1 and TRBJ1-2, reads KAGVTQTPRYLIKTRGQQVTLSCSPISGHRSVSWYQQTPGQGLQFLFEYFSETQRNKGNFPGRFSGRQFSNSRSEMNVSTLELGDSALYLCASSLTDYGYTFGSGTRLTVV.

This chain uses TRBV30 with TRBJ1-1; D uncertain. In germline, CDR1 is GTSNPN, CDR2 SVGIG (reference sequence). The germline V and J ends were trimmed by 0 bases and 6 bases, with 11 bases remaining between them. CDR3 length equals 13 residues. The CDR3, as DNA: TGTGCCTGGAGTGTAGCCGGGATTGCTGAAGCTTTCTTT. This encodes CAWSVAGIAEAFF. Based on the CDR3 plus reference TRBV30 and TRBJ1-1, the full variable domain is SQTIHQWPATLVQPVGSPLSLECTVEGTSNPNLYWYRQAAGRGLQLLFYSVGIGQISSEVPQNLSASRPQDRQFILSSKKLLLSDSGFYLCAWSVAGIAEAFFGQGTRLTVV.

The J gene is TRBJ2-7, the V gene TRBV2, with 8 bases identical to TRBD1. CDR3 length: 15 amino acids. After removal of 11 bases from V and 2 bases from J, the junction contained 14 bases not matched to a gene. Germline lookup yields CDR1 SNHLY and CDR2 FYNNEI. This chain's CDR3 is CAGRGPGTGTYEQYF. DNA for the CDR3: TGTGCCGGACGGGGGCCCGGGACAGGTACCTACGAGCAGTACTTC.

The genes are TRBV15 and TRBJ1-5, with D perhaps matching TRBD1 (6 bases). Trimming removed 0 bases at V and 4 bases at J, with 16 bases between. The CDR3 spans 17 residues. Germline CDR1 is LNHNV and CDR2 is YYDKDF (reference sequence). This chain's CDR3 is CATSRDRGGTRNQPQHF. The CDR3, as DNA: TGTGCCACCAGCAGAGATAGGGGGGGTACCAGAAATCAGCCCCAGCATTTT.

This rearrangement joins TRBV5-4 to TRBJ2-7; D is possibly TRBD1 (7 bases). Trimming pared 0 bases from V and 1 base from J, leaving 17 bases between. There are 17 residues in the CDR3. The germline V gene encodes CDR1 SGHNT and CDR2 YYREEE (reference sequence). The CDR3 here is CASSLEGGTARSYEQYF. The CDR3 DNA reads as TGTGCCAGCAGCTTGGAAGGGGGGACAGCACGATCCTACGAGCAGTACTTC.

This clone has just a few counts. V gene TRBV29-1 combines with J gene TRBJ1-1; 9 bases map to TRBD1. J lost 7 bases, V lost 6 bases, and 9 bases had no gene match. Germline CDR1 SQVTM, CDR2 ANQGSEA. This CDR3 spans 13 amino acids. In DNA form, the CDR3 reads TGCAGCGTACTTAAGGACAGGGGAGTTGAAGCTTTCTTT. Amino acids: CSVLKDRGVEAFF. Looking up the rest from reference TRBV29-1 and TRBJ1-1 gives the full variable domain: SAVISQKPSRDICQRGTSLTIQCQVDSQVTMMFWYRQQPGQSLTLIATANQGSEATYESGFVIDKFPISRPNLTFSTLTVSNMSPEDSSIYLCSVLKDRGVEAFFGQGTRLTVV.

This sequence joins TRBV29-1 and TRBJ2-1, with unresolved D. This CDR3 region has 11 residues. Between the trimmed V and J ends, which lost 4 bases and 7 bases, there was a span of 8 bases. Germline CDR1 and CDR2: SQVTM and ANQGSEA. This CDR3 is CSVVPRNEQFF. DNA of the CDR3: TGCAGCGTTGTGCCTAGAAATGAGCAGTTCTTC.

The chain combines TRBV3-1 (or the pseudogene TRBV3-2) with TRBJ2-2, with 11 bases aligning to TRBD2. The germline V gene encodes CDR1 LGHDT and CDR2 YNNKEL (reference sequence). The CDR3 is 17 amino acids. V was clipped by 2 bases and J by 2 bases; unmatched bases: 4. CDR3 in DNA: TGTGCCAGCAGCCAAAGGGGACTAGCGGTTAACACCGGGGAGCTGTTTTTT. Its translation: CASSQRGLAVNTGELFF.

The chain uses TRBV29-1 and TRBJ1-1, with D possibly being TRBD1 (6 bases). Germline CDR1 is SQVTM and CDR2 is ANQGSEA. Trimming took 4 bases from V and 10 from J, leaving 16 bases between them. The CDR3 length is 12 residues. The CDR3 DNA reads TGCAGCGTTGGGGAGGGGGGCGAAAGAGCTTTCTTT. Protein: CSVGEGGERAFF.

This chain uses TRBV4-1 with TRBJ1-2; TRBD1 aligns across 7 bases. In germline, CDR1 is MGHRA, CDR2 YSYEKL. The CDR3 has 17 residues. The V gene end was trimmed by 1 base and the J gene end by 7 bases; junction bases not matched to a gene: 15. CDR3 amino acids: CASSQAGQELRNGGYTF. CDR3 nucleotide sequence: TGCGCCAGCAGCCAAGCTGGACAGGAGCTGAGGAATGGTGGCTACACCTTC.

The V and J genes are TRBV5-1 and TRBJ2-6; D is undetermined. Germline V gives CDR1 SGHRS, CDR2 YFSETQ. CDR3 size: 15 residues. V was trimmed by 4 bases and J by 0 bases, leaving 8 bases between them. The CDR3 DNA is TGCGCCAGCAGCCAGACGGGCTCTGGGGCCAACGTCCTGACTTTC. Translating it yields CASSQTGSGANVLTF. The variable domain in full, with the rest retrieved from reference TRBV5-1 and TRBJ2-6, is KAGVTQTPRYLIKTRGQQVTLSCSPISGHRSVSWYQQTPGQGLQFLFEYFSETQRNKGNFPGRFSGRQFSNSRSEMNVSTLELGDSALYLCASSQTGSGANVLTFGAGSRLTVL.

The chain employs TRBV5-4 and TRBJ2-5; 16 bases fit TRBD2. Germline lookup yields CDR1 SGHNT and CDR2 YYREEE (reference sequence). The V segment lost 3 bases and the J segment 3 bases; nucleotides outside the gene matches: 5. The CDR3 sequence is 17 residues long. The CDR3 here is CASSSPGLAGGEETQYF. The CDR3 bases are TGTGCCAGCAGCTCCCCGGGACTAGCGGGGGGGGAAGAGACCCAGTACTTC.

The CDR3 spells CASSESGENTEAFF. The CDR3 coding sequence is TGTGCCAGCAGTGAATCTGGGGAGAACACTGAAGCTTTCTTT. The chain uses TRBV25-1 and TRBJ1-1; D uncertain. The CDR3 runs to 14 residues. With 1 base removed from V and 1 base from J, the gap between germline ends came to 7 bases. Germline V gives CDR1 MGHDK, CDR2 SYGVNS. Filled out from reference TRBV25-1 and TRBJ1-1, the complete variable domain reads EADIYQTPRYLVIGTGKKITLECSQTMGHDKMYWYQQDPGMELHLIHYSYGVNSTEKGDLSSESTVSRIRTEHFPLTLESARPSHTSQYLCASSESGENTEAFFGQGTRLTVV.

V and J are TRBV5-1 and TRBJ1-1; tentatively, D is TRBD1 (6 bases). The V and J ends lost 5 bases and 2 bases respectively, with 10 bases between them. The CDR3 totals 13 residues. The germline V gene encodes CDR1 SGHRS and CDR2 YFSETQ. In DNA, the CDR3 is TGCGCCAGCAGTCGGACAGAAAACACTGAAGCTTTCTTT. This sequence encodes CASSRTENTEAFF.

This CDR3 reads CAINELPNTEAFF. The CDR3 region has the DNA TGTGCCATCAACGAGCTTCCGAACACTGAAGCTTTCTTT. The chain carries TRBV10-3 and TRBJ1-1; unclear D gene. The CDR3 totals 13 residues. The V gene's germline CDR1 is ENHRY and CDR2 SYGVKD. Between the trimmed V and J ends, which lost 7 bases and 1 base, there was a span of 10 bases.

The chain has TRBV18 and TRBJ1-1, with D perhaps matching TRBD1 (5 bases). Germline assignment: CDR1 KGHSH and CDR2 LQKENI. CDR3 size: 16 residues. V shed 0 bases and J shed 0 bases, with 11 bases lying between them. For the CDR3, the DNA is TGTGCCAGCTCACCACCCTCGCAGGGAATGAACACTGAAGCTTTCTTT. Protein: CASSPPSQGMNTEAFF.

The chain uses TRBV6-5 and TRBJ2-7; unclear D gene. The CDR3 is 12 residues long. Trimming took 8 bases from V and 6 from J, leaving 14 bases between them. Germline assignment: CDR1 MNHEY and CDR2 SVGAGI. The DNA of the CDR3 is TGTGCCAGCGCTCGGACCCGATTCGAGCAGTACTTC. Its translation: CASARTRFEQYF.

This rearrangement joins TRBV3-1 (or the pseudogene TRBV3-2) to TRBJ2-7, with 11 positions matching TRBD2. The germline gives CDR1 LGHDT, CDR2 YNNKEL (reference sequence). V dropped 1 base and J dropped 2; count of bases not matched to a gene: 4. The CDR3 extends over 16 amino acids. CDR3 nucleotide sequence: TGTGCCAGCAGCCAAGTCGTAGCGGGAGGGCCCTACGAGCAGTACTTC. Translated, it gives CASSQVVAGGPYEQYF.

Written as DNA, the CDR3 is TGTGCCATCAGCCCGGGACAGGTAAACACTGAAGCTTTCTTT. The encoded protein is CAISPGQVNTEAFF. This sequence joins TRBV10-3 and TRBJ1-1; TRBD1 matches at 8 bases. Germline CDR1 ENHRY, CDR2 SYGVKD. V was clipped by 6 bases and J by 2 bases; unmatched bases: 5. This CDR3 is 14 amino acids long.